This T cell receptor (beta chain) is from a study of PD-1 blockade in classical Hodgkin lymphoma. The CDR3 spans 16 residues. Profiled with immunoSEQ multiplex PCR; TCRdb holds only in-frame clones, not every one. The profile shows some 93,000 clones, 83% of them singletons. The time point is: cycle 4 day 1 (C4D1), after less than 7 weeks of nivolumab. There was relapse after autologous stem cell transplantation in every patient, and there was variation in brentuximab vedotin exposure. This sequence joins TRBV21-1 and TRBJ2-7; the table's D gene call, TRBD1, was not cross checked with the DNA. TRBV21-1 is assigned pseudogene status. This clonotype was sampled from a human donor with classical Hodgkin lymphoma. Specimen: peripheral blood mononuclear cells (PBMCs), collected before the fourth cycle of nivolumab. The CDR3 sequence is CASSKLRDRVNYEQYF. CDR3 DNA: TGTGCCAGCAGCAAATTAAGGGACAGGGTGAACTACGAGCAGTACTTC.